A selection of T cell receptor beta chains follows, all from one sample in a study of T cells in narcolepsy. Method: immunoSEQ multiplex PCR; TCRdb's copy keeps in-frame clones and lacks some. The sample lists 25,000 to 35,000 clones; more than 65% were seen once. The sequenced sample was memory (CD45RA-) CD4+ T cells from blood. These receptor sequences come from a human donor in good health. Each CDR3 is given with its conserved first and last residue. A D gene is named only where the DNA matches it firmly. The size of a clone is reported for some rows only, either as once, few or many, or as a class for expanded clones.

j_call,v_call,clone_size,d_call,cdr3_length,cdr3_aa,cdr3_nt
TRBJ2-3,TRBV4-3,.,TRBD2,16,CASSQTSGGATDTQYF,TGCGCCAGCAGCCAGACTAGCGGGGGAGCCACAGATACGCAGTATTTT
TRBJ1-1,TRBV5-1,.,TRBD1,16,CASSAATGGSGTEAFF,TGCGCCAGCAGCGCAGCGACAGGGGGCAGTGGCACTGAAGCTTTCTTT
TRBJ2-5,TRBV19,.,.,14,CASTRRGGWETQYF,TGTGCCAGTACCCGACGGGGTGGATGGGAGACCCAGTACTTC
TRBJ2-7,TRBV27,.,TRBD2,14,CASSPSGMGLEQYF,TGTGCCAGCAGTCCTAGCGGGATGGGCCTCGAGCAGTACTTC
TRBJ2-7,TRBV28,.,.,14,CASRLDGTAGEQYF,TGTGCCAGCAGACTCGACGGGACAGCGGGGGAGCAGTACTTC
TRBJ1-3,TRBV11-2,.,.,13,CASRVVAGNTIYF,TGTGCCAGCAGGGTGGTCGCTGGAAACACCATATATTTT
TRBJ2-3,TRBV19,.,TRBD2,15,CASSIREGSRDTQYF,TGTGCCAGTAGTATTAGGGAGGGGTCCAGAGATACGCAGTATTTT
TRBJ2-2,TRBV5-1,.,TRBD2,16,CASSGLAGGNTGELFF,TGCGCCAGCAGCGGACTAGCGGGGGGTAACACCGGGGAGCTGTTTTTT
TRBJ1-1,TRBV5-1,.,TRBD1,15,CASSSGDRLNTEAFF,TGCGCCAGCAGCTCGGGGGACAGGCTGAACACTGAAGCTTTCTTT
TRBJ1-1,TRBV6-1,.,TRBD1,14,CASSDLGTAVGAFF,TGTGCCAGCAGTGACTTGGGGACAGCCGTAGGGGCTTTCTTT
TRBJ2-5,TRBV29-1,.,TRBD2,13,CSAGGQNQETQYF,TGCAGCGCGGGAGGGCAGAATCAAGAGACCCAGTACTTC
TRBJ1-6,TRBV27,.,.,16,CASSLKVQGTGSPLHF,TGTGCCAGCAGTTTAAAAGTACAGGGCACAGGATCACCCCTCCACTTT
TRBJ2-7,TRBV19,once,TRBD2,13,CASSFGGGHEQYF,TGTGCCAGTAGTTTCGGCGGGGGTCACGAGCAGTACTTC
TRBJ2-1,TRBV7-2,few,.,12,CASRGWIKGQFF,TGTGCCAGCAGGGGCTGGATCAAAGGGCAGTTCTTC
TRBJ1-1,TRBV7-8,.,TRBD1,20,CASSLASPRDRGRKGTEAFF,TGTGCCAGCAGCTTAGCGTCCCCTCGGGACAGGGGAAGGAAGGGCACTGAAGCTTTCTTT
TRBJ2-7,TRBV10-1,once,.,12,CASSDGGYEQYF,TGCGCCAGCAGTGATGGGGGATACGAGCAGTACTTC
TRBJ2-7,TRBV6-5,once,TRBD1,16,CASSYRTSDRGGKQYF,TGTGCCAGCAGTTACCGAACCTCGGACAGAGGGGGCAAGCAGTACTTC
TRBJ2-1,TRBV2,.,TRBD2,13,CASHMTSGNEQFF,TGTGCCAGCCATATGACTAGCGGGAATGAGCAGTTCTTC
TRBJ2-7,TRBV4-1,.,TRBD1,17,CASSQALTGGYSYEQYF,TGCGCCAGCAGCCAAGCCCTGACAGGGGGCTATTCCTACGAGCAGTACTTC
TRBJ2-1,TRBV5-1,.,TRBD2,15,CASSSLAGGNNEQFF,TGCGCCAGCTCCTCCCTAGCGGGGGGGAACAATGAGCAGTTCTTC
TRBJ1-5,TRBV28,once,TRBD1,15,CASSFQDRVNQPQHF,TGTGCCAGCAGTTTTCAGGACAGGGTAAATCAGCCCCAGCATTTT
TRBJ2-3,TRBV2,.,TRBD2,18,CASSAIRLAGAITDTQYF,TGTGCCAGCAGTGCCATAAGACTAGCGGGGGCAATCACAGATACGCAGTATTTT
TRBJ1-3,TRBV28,.,.,16,CASFVGGPSSGNTIYF,TGTGCCAGCTTTGTAGGAGGACCGAGCTCTGGAAACACCATATATTTT
TRBJ2-2,TRBV5-5,.,TRBD2,17,CASSFGGELAATGELFF,TGTGCCAGCAGCTTCGGGGGTGAACTAGCGGCCACCGGGGAGCTGTTTTTT
TRBJ2-7,TRBV29-1,.,TRBD1,13,CSVSHNRGNEQYF,TGCAGCGTGAGCCATAACAGGGGGAACGAGCAGTACTTC